This TCR beta chain stems from a study of cytomegalovirus exposure and HLA in healthy donors. Vbeta (60) and Jbeta (13) primers were used in the PCR. Assay: immunoSEQ multiplex PCR; the TCRdb copy retains only in-frame clones and omits some. The data show under 130,000 clones, about 69% seen once. Notes on this clone: Its target is unknown.

The CDR3 has 17 residues. Trimming left V 0 bases short and J 4 bases short, with 18 bases between. Study-level results: In an earlier analysis, most TCR beta V segments were productive about 87% or about 30% of the time.

The receptor was derived from a man in his forties in good health and CMV-seronegative. Sequencing was carried out using PBMCs. V usage is TRBV23-1 and J usage is TRBJ1-2; no definite D call. TRBV23-1 is designated an ORF whose function remains uncertain. CDR3 DNA: TGCGCCAGCAGTCAATCGGAGGAGCCAAGATTTAGCTATGGCTACACCTTC. Protein: CASSQSEEPRFSYGYTF.